The following is a T cell receptor beta chain sequence with its context. Its antigen is currently unknown. This CDR3 spans 17 amino acids. The germline V and J ends were trimmed by 4 bases and 0 bases, with 16 bases remaining between them. Generation of TCR beta libraries employed quantitative 5'-RACE incorporating molecular barcodes. TCRdb processed the 5' RACE reads anew with MiXCR; each CDR3 protein has one entry. The table shows about 390,000 distinct CDR3 sequences, with 20% to 25% occurring only once. This sample is drawn from a study of CD8 T cells in ankylosing spondylitis. Broader study findings: In reactive arthritis synovial fluid and blood, some motif variants had been reported before. It was reported that disease-linked clones were significantly enriched in matched ankylosing spondylitis synovial fluid. Disease-linked clones bore a CD8+ phenotype, appearing relatively rarely in peripheral blood. It appeared that ankylosing spondylitis blood was characterized by a TCR beta motif of about eight highly homologous variants.

The origin of this receptor is a male donor with ankylosing spondylitis. The sample was blood, either unsorted or a sorted T cell fraction (not recorded which). This chain links TRBV12-3 or TRBV12-4 with TRBJ1-5; TRBD1 might be the D (5 bases). CDR3 sequence: CASSSFRQSFSNQPQHF. CDR3 nucleotide sequence: TGTGCCAGCAGTTCCTTCCGACAGTCCTTTAGCAATCAGCCCCAGCATTTT.